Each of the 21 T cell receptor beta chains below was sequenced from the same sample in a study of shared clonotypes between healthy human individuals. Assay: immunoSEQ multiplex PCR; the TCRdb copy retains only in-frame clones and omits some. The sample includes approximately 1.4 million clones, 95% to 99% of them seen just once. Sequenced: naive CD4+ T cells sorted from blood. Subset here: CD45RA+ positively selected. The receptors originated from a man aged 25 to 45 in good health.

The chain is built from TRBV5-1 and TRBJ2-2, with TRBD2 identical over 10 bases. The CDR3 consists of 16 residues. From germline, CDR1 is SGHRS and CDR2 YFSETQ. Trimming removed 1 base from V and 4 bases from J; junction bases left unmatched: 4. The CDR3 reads CASSLLASGSTGELFF. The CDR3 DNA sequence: TGCGCCAGCAGCTTGTTGGCTAGCGGGAGCACCGGGGAGCTGTTTTTT. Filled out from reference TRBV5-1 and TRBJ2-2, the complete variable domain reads KAGVTQTPRYLIKTRGQQVTLSCSPISGHRSVSWYQQTPGQGLQFLFEYFSETQRNKGNFPGRFSGRQFSNSRSEMNVSTLELGDSALYLCASSLLASGSTGELFFGEGSRLTVL.

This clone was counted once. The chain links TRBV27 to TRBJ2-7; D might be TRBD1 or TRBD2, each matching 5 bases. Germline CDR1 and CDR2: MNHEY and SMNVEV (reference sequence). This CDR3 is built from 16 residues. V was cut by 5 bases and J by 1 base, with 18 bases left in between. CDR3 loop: CASSPTGVGQSYEQYF. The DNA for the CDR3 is TGTGCCAGCAGTCCCACCGGGGTGGGGCAGTCCTACGAGCAGTACTTC.

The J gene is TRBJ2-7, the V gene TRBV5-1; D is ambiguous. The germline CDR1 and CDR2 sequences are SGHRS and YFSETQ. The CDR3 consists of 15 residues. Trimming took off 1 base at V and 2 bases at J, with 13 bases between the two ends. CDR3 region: CASSLRDGRPYEQYF. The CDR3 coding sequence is TGCGCCAGCAGCTTGCGAGACGGCCGTCCCTACGAGCAGTACTTC.

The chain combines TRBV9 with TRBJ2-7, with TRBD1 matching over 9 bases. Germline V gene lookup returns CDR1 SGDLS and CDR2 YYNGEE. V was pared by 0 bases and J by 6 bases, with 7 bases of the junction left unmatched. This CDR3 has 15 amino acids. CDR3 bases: TGTGCCAGCAGCGTAGGGGACAGGGACACGGGCGAGCAGTACTTC. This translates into CASSVGDRDTGEQYF. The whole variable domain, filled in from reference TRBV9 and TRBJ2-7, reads DSGVTQTPKHLITATGQRVTLRCSPRSGDLSVYWYQQSLDQGLQFLIQYYNGEERAKGNILERFSAQQFPDLHSELNLSSLELGDSALYFCASSVGDRDTGEQYFGPGTRLTVT.

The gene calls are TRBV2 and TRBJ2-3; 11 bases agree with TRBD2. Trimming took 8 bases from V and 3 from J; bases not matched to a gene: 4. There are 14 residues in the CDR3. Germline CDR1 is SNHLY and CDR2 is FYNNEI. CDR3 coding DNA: TGTGCCAGCCTGGCTAGCGGGAGGACAGATACGCAGTATTTT. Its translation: CASLASGRTDTQYF.

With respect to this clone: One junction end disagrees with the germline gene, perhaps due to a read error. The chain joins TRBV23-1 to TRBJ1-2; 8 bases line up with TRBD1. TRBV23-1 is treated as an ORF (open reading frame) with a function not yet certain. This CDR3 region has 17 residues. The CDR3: CANSQSTSAGGGYGYTF. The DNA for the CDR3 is TGCGCCAACAGTCAATCGACGAGCGCAGGGGGCGGCTATGGCTACACCTTC.

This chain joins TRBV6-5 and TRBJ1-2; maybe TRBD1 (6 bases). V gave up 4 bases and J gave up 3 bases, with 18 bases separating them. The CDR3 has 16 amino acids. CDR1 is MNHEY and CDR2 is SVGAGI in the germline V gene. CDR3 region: CASSSKKDSGHYGYTF. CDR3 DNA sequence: TGTGCCAGCAGTTCAAAAAAGGACAGTGGGCACTATGGCTACACCTTC.

CDR3 sequence: CASSSSTSWTNEKLFF. The DNA for the CDR3 is TGTGCCAGCAGTAGTTCGACGTCTTGGACTAATGAAAAACTGTTTTTT. The gene calls are TRBV6-6 and TRBJ1-4; unclear D gene. V lost 5 bases and J lost 2, with 15 bases in between. Germline CDR1 is MNHNY and CDR2 is SVGAGI (reference sequence). There are 16 residues in the CDR3.

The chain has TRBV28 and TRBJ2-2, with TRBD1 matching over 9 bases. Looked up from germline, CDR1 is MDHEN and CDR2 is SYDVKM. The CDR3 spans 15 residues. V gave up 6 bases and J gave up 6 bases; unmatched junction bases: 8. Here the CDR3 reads CASRRGQGLAGELFF. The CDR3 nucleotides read TGTGCCAGCAGGCGCGGACAGGGGTTAGCCGGGGAGCTGTTTTTT. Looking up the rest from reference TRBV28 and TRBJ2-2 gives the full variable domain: DVKVTQSSRYLVKRTGEKVFLECVQDMDHENMFWYRQDPGLGLRLIYFSYDVKMKEKGDIPEGYSVSREKKERFSLILESASTNQTSMYLCASRRGQGLAGELFFGEGSRLTVL.

CDR3 region: CASSVGLLAADYEQYF. The CDR3 coding sequence is TGTGCCAGCAGCGTAGGCCTTCTAGCAGCTGACTACGAGCAGTACTTC. The chain joins TRBV9 to TRBJ2-7; D is possibly TRBD2 (5 bases). The CDR3 runs 16 residues. The V gene lost 0 bases and the J gene lost 3 bases, with 16 bases spanning the gap. The V gene's germline CDR1 is SGDLS and CDR2 YYNGEE.

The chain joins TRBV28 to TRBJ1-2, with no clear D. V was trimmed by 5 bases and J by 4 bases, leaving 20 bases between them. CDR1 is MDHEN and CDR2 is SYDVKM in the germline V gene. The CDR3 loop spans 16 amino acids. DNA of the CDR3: TGTGCCAGCAGTCCCAATGGTGAGGGAAGGCCCTATGGCTACACCTTC. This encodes CASSPNGEGRPYGYTF.

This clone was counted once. This chain's CDR3 is CASSPPEGLNTEAFF. CDR3 DNA: TGTGCCAGCTCACCACCCGAGGGGTTGAACACTGAAGCTTTCTTT. The gene calls are TRBV18 and TRBJ1-1; weak D call: TRBD1 (5 bases). Trimming cost V 0 bases and J 0 bases, with 8 bases left between them. Germline V gene data show CDR1 as KGHSH and CDR2 as LQKENI. The CDR3 consists of 15 residues.

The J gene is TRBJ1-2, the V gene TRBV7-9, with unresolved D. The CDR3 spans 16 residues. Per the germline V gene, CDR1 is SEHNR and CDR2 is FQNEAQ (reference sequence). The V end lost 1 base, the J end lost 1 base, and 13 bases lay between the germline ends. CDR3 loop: CASSLEAWGYNYGYTF. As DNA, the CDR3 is TGTGCCAGCAGCTTAGAAGCATGGGGTTATAACTATGGCTACACCTTC.

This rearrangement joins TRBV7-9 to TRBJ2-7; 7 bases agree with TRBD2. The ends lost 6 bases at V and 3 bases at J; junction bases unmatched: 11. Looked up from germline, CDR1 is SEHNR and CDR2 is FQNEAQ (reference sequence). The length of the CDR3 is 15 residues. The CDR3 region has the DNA TGTGCCAGCAGTTCACCTCCGGGACTACTCTACGAGCAGTACTTC. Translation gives CASSSPPGLLYEQYF.

CDR3: CASSIRQGMNTEAFF. Written as DNA, the CDR3 is TGTGCCAGTAGTATTAGACAGGGGATGAACACTGAAGCTTTCTTT. The rearrangement links TRBV19 to TRBJ1-1; TRBD1 matches at 8 bases. The J segment lost 0 bases and the V segment lost 3 bases, leaving 3 bases of the junction unmatched. The V gene's germline CDR1 is LNHDA and CDR2 SQIVND (reference sequence). The CDR3 has 15 residues. Together with reference TRBV19 and TRBJ1-1, the CDR3 gives the full variable domain: DGGITQSPKYLFRKEGQNVTLSCEQNLNHDAMYWYRQDPGQGLRLIYYSQIVNDFQKGDIAEGYSVSREKKESFPLTVTSAQKNPTAFYLCASSIRQGMNTEAFFGQGTRLTVV.

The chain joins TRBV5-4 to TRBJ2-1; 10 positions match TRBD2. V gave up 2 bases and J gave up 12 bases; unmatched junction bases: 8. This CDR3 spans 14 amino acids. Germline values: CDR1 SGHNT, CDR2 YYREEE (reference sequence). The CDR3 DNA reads TGTGCCAGCAGCTTTGGGCTAGCGGGAGTCAGGCAGTTCTTC. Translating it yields CASSFGLAGVRQFF.

The CDR3 coding sequence is TGTGCCAGCAGCCAAAATCCGGGCCAGGGGGCTCTCATGTATGGCTACACCTTC. This gives the protein CASSQNPGQGALMYGYTF. The chain joins TRBV16 to TRBJ1-2; 8 nucleotides match TRBD1. The CDR3 spans 18 residues. Germline CDR1 is KGHSY and CDR2 is FQNENV. Trimming at V came to 2 bases and at J to 5 bases, leaving 16 bases not matched to a gene.

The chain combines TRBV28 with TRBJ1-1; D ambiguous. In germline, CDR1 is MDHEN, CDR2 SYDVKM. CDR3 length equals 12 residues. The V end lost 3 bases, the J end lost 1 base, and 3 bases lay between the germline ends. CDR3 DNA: TGTGCCAGCAGTTTGTGGAACACTGAAGCTTTCTTT. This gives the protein CASSLWNTEAFF.

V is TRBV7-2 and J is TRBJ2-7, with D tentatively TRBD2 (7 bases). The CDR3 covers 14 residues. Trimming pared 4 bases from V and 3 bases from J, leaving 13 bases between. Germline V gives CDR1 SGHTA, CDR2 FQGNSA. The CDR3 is CASSSRGGGYEQYF. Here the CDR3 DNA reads TGTGCCAGCAGCTCCCGGGGAGGGGGCTACGAGCAGTACTTC.

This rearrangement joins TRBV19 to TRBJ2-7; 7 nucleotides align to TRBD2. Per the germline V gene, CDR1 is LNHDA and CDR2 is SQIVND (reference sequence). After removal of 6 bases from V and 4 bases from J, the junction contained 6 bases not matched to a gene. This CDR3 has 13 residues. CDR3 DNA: TGTGCCAGTAGCAGGGACTACCCATACGAGCAGTACTTC. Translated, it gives CASSRDYPYEQYF. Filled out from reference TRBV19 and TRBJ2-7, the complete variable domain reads DGGITQSPKYLFRKEGQNVTLSCEQNLNHDAMYWYRQDPGQGLRLIYYSQIVNDFQKGDIAEGYSVSREKKESFPLTVTSAQKNPTAFYLCASSRDYPYEQYFGPGTRLTVT.

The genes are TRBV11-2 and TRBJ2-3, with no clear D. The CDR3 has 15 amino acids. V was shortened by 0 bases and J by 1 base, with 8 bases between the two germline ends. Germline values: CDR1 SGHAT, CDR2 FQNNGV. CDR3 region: CASSLEGSGTDTQYF. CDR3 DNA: TGTGCCAGCAGCTTAGAAGGGTCGGGCACAGATACGCAGTATTTT.